The rows below give T cell receptor beta chains drawn from one sample of a study of cytomegalovirus exposure and HLA in healthy donors. Generated by immunoSEQ multiplex PCR, the TCRdb table keeps only in-frame clones and is missing some. The data hold 140,000 to 150,000 clones, with around 59% observed a single time. Sequencing input: PBMCs. All receptors come from a male donor in good health and CMV-seronegative. Each CDR3 is given with its conserved first and last residue. The D gene is left open where the match is weak. Size values are once, few and many counts, or a class for expanded clones, and some rows have none.

>-|-|TRBJ2-1|TRBV7-3
CASSQVAGSSSNEQFF
TGTGCCAGCAGTCAAGTGGCAGGCTCGTCCTCCAATGAGCAGTTCTTC
>-|-|TRBJ1-3|TRBV6-5
CASGTFGLGGNTIYF
TGTGCCAGCGGCACTTTTGGGCTCGGTGGAAACACCATATATTTT
>TRBD2|-|TRBJ2-3|TRBV7-2
CASSLEMAGGRSDTQYF
TGTGCCAGCAGCTTAGAAATGGCGGGGGGCCGCTCAGATACGCAGTATTTT
>-|once|TRBJ2-7|TRBV5-1
CASSGQGPTYEQYF
TGCGCCAGCAGCGGCCAGGGGCCCACCTACGAGCAGTACTTC
>-|-|TRBJ1-5|TRBV5-6
CASSSLDSRIREPQHF
TGTGCCAGCAGCTCCCTAGACAGCCGGATTAGGGAGCCCCAGCATTTT
>-|-|TRBJ1-2|TRBV5-8
CASSLGVTVYGYTF
TGTGCCAGCAGCTTGGGAGTGACAGTCTATGGCTACACCTTC
>TRBD1|once|TRBJ2-7|TRBV5-1
CASSFGQGDYEQYF
TGCGCCAGCAGCTTTGGACAGGGTGACTACGAGCAGTACTTC
>-|-|TRBJ1-1|TRBV4-1
CASRTITRDATEAFF
TGCGCCAGCAGGACAATAACCAGGGATGCGACTGAAGCTTTCTTT
>TRBD1|-|TRBJ1-5|TRBV9
CASSVDGQGPYNQPQHF
TGTGCCAGCAGCGTCGACGGACAGGGCCCATACAATCAGCCCCAGCATTTT
>-|-|TRBJ1-3|TRBV11-2
CASFSSGNTIYF
TGTGCCAGCTTCAGTTCCGGAAACACCATATATTTT
>TRBD1|-|TRBJ2-5|TRBV5-6
CASSFRDRGKETQYF
TGTGCCAGCAGCTTCCGGGACAGGGGGAAAGAGACCCAGTACTTC
>-|few|TRBJ1-5|TRBV5-1
CASSLGQPGGNQPQHF
TGCGCCAGCAGCTTGGGGCAACCAGGGGGCAATCAGCCCCAGCATTTT
>TRBD1|-|TRBJ1-6|TRBV6-5
CPSSSTGQINSPLHF
TGTCCCAGCAGCTCGACAGGGCAAATAAATTCACCCCTCCACTTT
>-|-|TRBJ2-1|TRBV5-8
CASSKGTAGAGNEQFF
TGTGCCAGCAGCAAAGGGACAGCGGGGGCTGGGAATGAGCAGTTCTTC
>TRBD1|-|TRBJ2-1|TRBV27
CASSLMGQGGWNEQFF
TGTGCCAGCAGTTTAATGGGACAGGGGGGATGGAATGAGCAGTTCTTC
>TRBD2|-|TRBJ2-1|TRBV7-2
CASIRPGLVGEQFF
TGTGCCAGCATCCGTCCCGGACTAGTCGGCGAGCAGTTCTTC
>-|-|TRBJ1-2|TRBV6-1
CASSPTPRAWGYTF
TGTGCCAGCAGCCCAACCCCCAGGGCCTGGGGCTACACCTTC
>-|once|TRBJ1-1|TRBV7-9
CASSLRGPNTEAFF
TGTGCCAGCAGCTTAAGGGGTCCGAACACTGAAGCTTTCTTT
>-|-|TRBJ1-1|TRBV15
CATSITVNTEAFF
TGTGCCACCAGCATAACGGTGAACACTGAAGCTTTCTTT
>-|-|TRBJ2-7|TRBV18
CASSPLETYEQYF
TGTGCCAGCTCACCACTGGAGACCTACGAGCAGTACTTC
>-|-|TRBJ1-2|TRBV10-1
CASKRARRDYGYTF
TGCGCCAGCAAAAGAGCCAGGAGGGACTATGGCTACACCTTC
>TRBD2|once|TRBJ2-5|TRBV2
CASLGGGTWETQYF
TGTGCCAGCCTAGGCGGGGGTACATGGGAGACCCAGTACTTC
>-|once|TRBJ2-1|TRBV30
CAWSVVGGSGNEQFF
TGTGCCTGGAGTGTGGTGGGGGGTAGTGGGAATGAGCAGTTCTTC
>-|-|TRBJ1-1|TRBV6-6
CASSYFPKNTEAFF
TGTGCCAGCAGTTACTTCCCAAAGAACACTGAAGCTTTCTTT
>TRBD2|-|TRBJ2-1|TRBV18
CASSRQLADNEQFF
TGTGCCAGCTCACGACAACTAGCGGACAATGAGCAGTTCTTC
>TRBD1|-|TRBJ1-2|TRBV9
CASSAWTGNYGYTF
TGTGCCAGCAGCGCATGGACAGGGAACTATGGCTACACCTTC
>TRBD1|-|TRBJ1-5|TRBV12-5
CASGPLPTGGFQPQHF
TGTGCTAGTGGTCCACTCCCGACAGGGGGCTTTCAGCCCCAGCATTTT
>TRBD1|few|TRBJ1-2|TRBV5-4
CASSYDRGDGYTF
TGTGCCAGCAGCTACGACAGGGGAGATGGCTACACCTTC
>TRBD1|-|TRBJ2-1|TRBV25-1
CASQRQGSYNEQFF
TGTGCCAGCCAGAGACAGGGTTCCTACAATGAGCAGTTCTTC
>-|few|TRBJ2-2|TRBV18
CASVGGVNTGELFF
TGTGCCAGCGTAGGAGGGGTGAACACCGGGGAGCTGTTTTTT
>TRBD2|few|TRBJ2-3|TRBV5-1
CASSLGLAGTDTQYF
TGCGCCAGCAGCTTAGGACTAGCGGGGACAGATACGCAGTATTTT
>-|-|TRBJ2-3|TRBV7-2
CASSPSAASDTQYF
TGTGCCAGCAGCCCTAGCGCGGCATCAGATACGCAGTATTTT
>-|-|TRBJ1-1|TRBV2
CASSQDRNTEAFF
TGTGCCAGCAGCCAAGACAGGAACACTGAAGCTTTCTTT
>-|-|TRBJ2-5|TRBV7-9
CASSLAGARPAEQETQYF
TGTGCCAGCAGCTTAGCAGGGGCTCGGCCGGCTGAACAAGAGACCCAGTACTTC
>-|-|TRBJ1-3|TRBV9
CASSLGPGGNTIYF
TGTGCCAGCAGCCTCGGCCCGGGTGGAAACACCATATATTTT
>-|few|TRBJ1-5|TRBV7-9
CASSVSPTNQPQHF
TGTGCCAGCAGCGTATCCCCAACAAATCAGCCCCAGCATTTT
>-|-|TRBJ2-5|TRBV5-8
CASSKGNQETQYF
TGTGCCAGCAGCAAGGGGAACCAAGAGACCCAGTACTTC
>-|few|TRBJ1-5|TRBV10-3
CAISESNRAGQPQHF
TGTGCCATCAGTGAGTCTAACAGGGCGGGTCAGCCCCAGCATTTT
>-|-|TRBJ2-2|TRBV28
CASSLAALGTLNTGELFF
TGTGCCAGCAGTTTAGCGGCCCTCGGGACACTGAACACCGGGGAGCTGTTTTTT
>TRBD1|-|TRBJ2-7|TRBV28
CASSQTGQYEQYF
TGTGCCAGCAGTCAGACAGGGCAGTACGAGCAGTACTTC
>TRBD1|-|TRBJ2-3|TRBV5-1
CASKGTGDPDTQYF
TGCGCCAGCAAAGGGACAGGGGACCCAGATACGCAGTATTTT
>TRBD1|-|TRBJ2-7|TRBV12-5
CASGYGGQGPYEQYF
TGTGCTAGTGGGTACGGGGGACAGGGACCCTACGAGCAGTACTTC
>-|-|TRBJ1-1|TRBV7-9
CSSSGGTVTSKAFF
TGTTCCAGCAGCGGTGGGACTGTTACTTCTAAAGCTTTCTTT
>-|-|TRBJ1-1|TRBV18
CASGKQGRNTEAFF
TGTGCCAGCGGGAAACAGGGCAGGAACACTGAAGCTTTCTTT
>-|few|TRBJ1-1|TRBV19
CASSTLRRGSGAFF
TGTGCCAGTAGTACCCTACGTCGGGGGAGTGGAGCTTTCTTT
>-|few|TRBJ1-1|TRBV2
CASRELGVVMNTEAFF
TGTGCCAGCAGAGAGCTCGGGGTAGTAATGAACACTGAAGCTTTCTTT